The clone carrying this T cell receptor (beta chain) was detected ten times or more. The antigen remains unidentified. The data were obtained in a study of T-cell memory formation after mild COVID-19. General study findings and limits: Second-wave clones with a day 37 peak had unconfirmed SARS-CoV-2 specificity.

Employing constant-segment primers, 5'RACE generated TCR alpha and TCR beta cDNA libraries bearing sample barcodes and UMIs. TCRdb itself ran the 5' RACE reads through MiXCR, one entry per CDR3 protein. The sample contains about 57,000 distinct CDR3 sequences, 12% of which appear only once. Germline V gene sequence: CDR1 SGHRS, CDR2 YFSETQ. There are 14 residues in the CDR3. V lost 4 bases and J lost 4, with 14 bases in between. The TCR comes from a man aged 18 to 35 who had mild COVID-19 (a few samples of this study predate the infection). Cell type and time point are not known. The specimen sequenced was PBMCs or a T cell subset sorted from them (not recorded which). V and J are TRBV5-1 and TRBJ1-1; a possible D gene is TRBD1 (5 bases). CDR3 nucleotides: TGCGCCAGCAGCGTGGTTGACAGAAGCACTGAAGCTTTCTTT. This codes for CASSVVDRSTEAFF.